The rows below give T cell receptor beta chains drawn from one sample of a study of blood T cell repertoires in COVID-19. Method: immunoSEQ multiplex PCR; TCRdb's copy keeps in-frame clones and lacks some. Of fewer than 300,000 clones listed, roughly nine tenths are singletons. The sequenced sample consisted of peripheral blood. Source of these receptors: a woman in her twenties or thirties with COVID-19, enrolled during active disease. The CDR3 runs from the conserved cysteine through the conserved F or W. Each record gives: D gene, V gene, clone size, J gene, CDR3 protein, CDR3 DNA. D genes are given only for firm matches. Only some rows state a clone size, as once, few, many or a class for expanded clones.

D gene: TRBD1
V gene: TRBV19
clone size: .
J gene: TRBJ2-3
CDR3 protein: CASSSTGIPTDTQYF
CDR3 DNA: TGTGCCAGTAGCTCGACAGGGATCCCCACAGATACGCAGTATTTT

D gene: .
V gene: TRBV18
clone size: .
J gene: TRBJ1-1
CDR3 protein: CASSPEYDGAAFF
CDR3 DNA: TGTGCCAGCTCACCAGAATACGATGGGGCAGCTTTCTTT

D gene: .
V gene: TRBV6-5
clone size: .
J gene: TRBJ2-7
CDR3 protein: CASSLQGPSYEQYF
CDR3 DNA: TGTGCCAGCAGTCTACAGGGACCTTCCTACGAGCAGTACTTC

D gene: TRBD2
V gene: TRBV7-6
clone size: .
J gene: TRBJ2-5
CDR3 protein: CAPLEPGLAGGLVVEETQYF
CDR3 DNA: TGTGCCCCTCTTGAACCGGGACTAGCGGGAGGTTTGGTAGTAGAAGAGACCCAGTACTTC

D gene: TRBD1
V gene: TRBV19
clone size: .
J gene: TRBJ2-5
CDR3 protein: CASSQQGQETQYF
CDR3 DNA: TGTGCCAGTAGTCAACAGGGGCAAGAGACCCAGTACTTC

D gene: TRBD1
V gene: TRBV30
clone size: .
J gene: TRBJ2-7
CDR3 protein: CAWSGDRGKDEQYF
CDR3 DNA: TGTGCCTGGAGTGGCGACAGGGGGAAGGACGAGCAGTACTTC

D gene: TRBD2
V gene: TRBV5-1
clone size: .
J gene: TRBJ2-7
CDR3 protein: CASSAERLAGTYEQYF
CDR3 DNA: TGCGCCAGCAGCGCCGAGAGACTAGCGGGAACCTACGAGCAGTACTTC

D gene: TRBD2
V gene: TRBV7-2
clone size: .
J gene: TRBJ2-4
CDR3 protein: CASSSSGSTKNIQYF
CDR3 DNA: TGTGCCAGCAGCTCTAGCGGGAGTACCAAAAACATTCAGTACTTC

D gene: .
V gene: TRBV10-2
clone size: .
J gene: TRBJ1-4
CDR3 protein: CASSVATVTYPPTNEKLFF
CDR3 DNA: TGCGCCAGCAGTGTGGCGACAGTTACCTATCCCCCAACTAATGAAAAACTGTTTTTT

D gene: .
V gene: TRBV30
clone size: .
J gene: TRBJ2-4
CDR3 protein: CAAAEGVRNIQYF
CDR3 DNA: TGTGCAGCCGCGGAAGGGGTTAGAAACATTCAGTACTTC

D gene: .
V gene: TRBV18
clone size: .
J gene: TRBJ2-3
CDR3 protein: CASSPGKGADTQYF
CDR3 DNA: TGTGCCAGCTCACCCGGTAAGGGGGCAGATACGCAGTATTTT

D gene: .
V gene: TRBV28
clone size: .
J gene: TRBJ2-7
CDR3 protein: CASRRGGGDSYEQYF
CDR3 DNA: TGTGCCAGCAGGAGAGGAGGTGGCGATTCCTACGAGCAGTACTTC

D gene: TRBD1
V gene: TRBV18
clone size: few
J gene: TRBJ2-7
CDR3 protein: CASSLLPGTGIFDEQYF
CDR3 DNA: TGTGCCAGCTCCCTCCTTCCCGGGACAGGGATCTTCGACGAGCAGTACTTC